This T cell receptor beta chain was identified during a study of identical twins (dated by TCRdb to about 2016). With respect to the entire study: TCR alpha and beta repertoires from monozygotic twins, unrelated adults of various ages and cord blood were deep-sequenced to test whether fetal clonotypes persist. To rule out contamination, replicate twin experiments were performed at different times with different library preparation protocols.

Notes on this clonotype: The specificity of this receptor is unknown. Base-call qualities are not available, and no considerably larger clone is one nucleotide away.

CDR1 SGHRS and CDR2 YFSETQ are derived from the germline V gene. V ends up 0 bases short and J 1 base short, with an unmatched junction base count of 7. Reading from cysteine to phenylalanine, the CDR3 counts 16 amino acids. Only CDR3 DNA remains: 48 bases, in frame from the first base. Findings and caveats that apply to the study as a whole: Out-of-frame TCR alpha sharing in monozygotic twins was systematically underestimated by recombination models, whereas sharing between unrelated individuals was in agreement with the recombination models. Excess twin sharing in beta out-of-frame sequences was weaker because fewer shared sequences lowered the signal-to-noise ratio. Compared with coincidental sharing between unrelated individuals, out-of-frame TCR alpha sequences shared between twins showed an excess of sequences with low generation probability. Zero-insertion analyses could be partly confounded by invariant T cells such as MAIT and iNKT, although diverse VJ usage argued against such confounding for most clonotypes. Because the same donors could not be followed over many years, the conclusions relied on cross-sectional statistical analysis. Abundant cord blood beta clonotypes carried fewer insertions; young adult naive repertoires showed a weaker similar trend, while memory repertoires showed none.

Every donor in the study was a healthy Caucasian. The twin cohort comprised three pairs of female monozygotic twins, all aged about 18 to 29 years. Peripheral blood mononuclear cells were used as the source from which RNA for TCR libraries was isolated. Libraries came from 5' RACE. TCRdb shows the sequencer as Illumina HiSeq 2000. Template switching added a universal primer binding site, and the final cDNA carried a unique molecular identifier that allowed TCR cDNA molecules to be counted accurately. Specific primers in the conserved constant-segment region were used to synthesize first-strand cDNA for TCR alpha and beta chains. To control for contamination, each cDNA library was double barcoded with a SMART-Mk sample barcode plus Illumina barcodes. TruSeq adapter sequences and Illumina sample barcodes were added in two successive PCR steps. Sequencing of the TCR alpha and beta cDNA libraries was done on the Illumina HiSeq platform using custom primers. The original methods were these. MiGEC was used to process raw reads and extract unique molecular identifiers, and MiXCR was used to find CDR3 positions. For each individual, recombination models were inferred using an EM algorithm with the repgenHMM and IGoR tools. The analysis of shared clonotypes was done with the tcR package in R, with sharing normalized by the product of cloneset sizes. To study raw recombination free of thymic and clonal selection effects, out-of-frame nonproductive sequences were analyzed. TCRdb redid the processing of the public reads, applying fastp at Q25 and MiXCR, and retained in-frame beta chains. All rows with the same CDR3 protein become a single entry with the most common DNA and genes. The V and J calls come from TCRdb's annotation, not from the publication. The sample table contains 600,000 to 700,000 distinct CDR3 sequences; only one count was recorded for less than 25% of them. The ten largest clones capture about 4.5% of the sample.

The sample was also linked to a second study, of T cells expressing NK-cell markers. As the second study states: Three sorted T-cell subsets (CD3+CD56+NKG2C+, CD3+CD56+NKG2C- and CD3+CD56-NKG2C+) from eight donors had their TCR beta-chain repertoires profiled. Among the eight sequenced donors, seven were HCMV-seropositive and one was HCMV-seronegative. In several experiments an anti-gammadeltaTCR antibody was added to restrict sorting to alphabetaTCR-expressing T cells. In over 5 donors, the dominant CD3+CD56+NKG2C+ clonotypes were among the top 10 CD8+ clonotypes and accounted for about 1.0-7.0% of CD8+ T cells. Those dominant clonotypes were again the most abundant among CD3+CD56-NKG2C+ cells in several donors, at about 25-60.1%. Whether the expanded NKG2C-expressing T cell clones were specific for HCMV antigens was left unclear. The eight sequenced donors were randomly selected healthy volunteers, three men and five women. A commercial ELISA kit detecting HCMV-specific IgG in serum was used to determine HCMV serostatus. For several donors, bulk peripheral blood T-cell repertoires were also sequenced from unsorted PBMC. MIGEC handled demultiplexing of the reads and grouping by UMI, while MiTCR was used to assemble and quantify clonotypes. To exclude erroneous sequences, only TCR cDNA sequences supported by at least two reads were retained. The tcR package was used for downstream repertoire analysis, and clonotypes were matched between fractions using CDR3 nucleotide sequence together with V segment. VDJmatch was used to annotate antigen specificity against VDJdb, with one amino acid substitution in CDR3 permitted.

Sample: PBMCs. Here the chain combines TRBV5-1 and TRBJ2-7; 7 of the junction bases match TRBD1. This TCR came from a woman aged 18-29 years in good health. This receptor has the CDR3 CASSLALGTESYEQYF. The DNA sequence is TGCGCCAGCAGCTTGGCCCTCGGGACAGAGTCCTACGAGCAGTACTTC.